This paragraph covers one TCR beta chain sequence. This CDR3 has 13 residues. Germline loops: CDR1 SGHTA, CDR2 FQGNSA. V shed 5 bases and J shed 6 bases, with 14 bases lying between them. This record belongs to a study of T cell responses to AZD1222 COVID-19 vaccine. Generated by immunoSEQ multiplex PCR, the TCRdb table keeps only in-frame clones and is missing some. The sample holds 110,000 or so clones, 80% to 95% seen once. The chain employs TRBV7-2 and TRBJ2-7; perhaps TRBD1 as D (6 bases). Sequencing used peripheral blood, obtained 28 days after the second dose of the MenACWY control vaccine. The receptor was derived from an adult who received the MenACWY meningococcal vaccine as a control. DNA of the CDR3: TGTGCCAGCAGCGTATCCGGGACAACCGAGCAGTACGTC. Protein: CASSVSGTTEQYV.